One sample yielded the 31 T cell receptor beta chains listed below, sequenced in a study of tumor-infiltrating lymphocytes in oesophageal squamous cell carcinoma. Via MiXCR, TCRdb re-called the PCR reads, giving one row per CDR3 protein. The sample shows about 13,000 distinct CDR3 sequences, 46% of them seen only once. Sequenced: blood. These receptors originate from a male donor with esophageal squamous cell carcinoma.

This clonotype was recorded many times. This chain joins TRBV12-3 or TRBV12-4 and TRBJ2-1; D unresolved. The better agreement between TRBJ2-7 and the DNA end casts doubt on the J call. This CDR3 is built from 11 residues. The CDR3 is CASTPGGKQYF. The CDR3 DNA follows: TGTGCCAGCACCCCCGGCGGCAAGCAGTACTTC.

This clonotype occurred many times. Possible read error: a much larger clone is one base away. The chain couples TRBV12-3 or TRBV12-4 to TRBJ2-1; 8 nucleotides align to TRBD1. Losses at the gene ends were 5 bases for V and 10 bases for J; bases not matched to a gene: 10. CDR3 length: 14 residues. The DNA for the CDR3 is TGTGCCAGCAGTCCCGGACAGGGCCCCTACGAGCAGTTCTTC. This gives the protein CASSPGQGPYEQFF.

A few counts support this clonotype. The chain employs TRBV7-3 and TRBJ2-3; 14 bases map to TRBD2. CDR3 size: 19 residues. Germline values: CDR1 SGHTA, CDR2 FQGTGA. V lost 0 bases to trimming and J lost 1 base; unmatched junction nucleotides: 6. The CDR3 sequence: CASSLTGTSGGVGTDTQYF. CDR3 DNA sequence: TGTGCCAGCAGCTTAACAGGGACTAGCGGGGGCGTAGGCACAGATACGCAGTATTTT.

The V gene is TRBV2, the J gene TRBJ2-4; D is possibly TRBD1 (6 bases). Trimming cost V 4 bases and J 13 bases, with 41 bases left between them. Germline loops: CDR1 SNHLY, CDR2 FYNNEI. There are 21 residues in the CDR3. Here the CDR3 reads CASSARFLFTGTQSSYNEQYF. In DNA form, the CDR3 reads TGTGCCAGCAGTGCCCGCTTTCTTTTTACCGGGACACAGAGCTCCTACAATGAGCAGTACTTC.

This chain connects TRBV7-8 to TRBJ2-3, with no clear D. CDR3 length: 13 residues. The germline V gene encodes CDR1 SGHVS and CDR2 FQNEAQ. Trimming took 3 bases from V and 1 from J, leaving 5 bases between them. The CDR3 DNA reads TGTGCCAGCAGCTTGGACCGCACAGATACGCAGTATTTT. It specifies CASSLDRTDTQYF.

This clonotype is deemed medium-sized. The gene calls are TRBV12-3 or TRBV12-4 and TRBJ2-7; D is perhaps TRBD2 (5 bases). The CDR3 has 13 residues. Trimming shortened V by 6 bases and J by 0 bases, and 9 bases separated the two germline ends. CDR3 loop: CASRLENSYEQYF. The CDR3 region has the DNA TGTGCCAGCAGACTAGAGAACTCCTACGAGCAGTACTTC.

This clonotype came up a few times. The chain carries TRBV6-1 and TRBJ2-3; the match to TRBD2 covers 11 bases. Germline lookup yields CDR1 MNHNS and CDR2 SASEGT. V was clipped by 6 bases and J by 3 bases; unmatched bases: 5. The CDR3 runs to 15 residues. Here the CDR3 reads CASSDLAGGTDTQYF. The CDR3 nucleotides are TGTGCCAGCAGCGACTTAGCGGGAGGGACAGATACGCAGTATTTT.

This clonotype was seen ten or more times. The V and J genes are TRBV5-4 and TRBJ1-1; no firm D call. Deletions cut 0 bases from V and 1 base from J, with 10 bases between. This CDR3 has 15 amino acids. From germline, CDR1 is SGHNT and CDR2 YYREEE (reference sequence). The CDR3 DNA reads TGTGCCAGCAGCTTGGTACTGGCTTCGAACACTGAAGCTTTCTTT. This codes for CASSLVLASNTEAFF.

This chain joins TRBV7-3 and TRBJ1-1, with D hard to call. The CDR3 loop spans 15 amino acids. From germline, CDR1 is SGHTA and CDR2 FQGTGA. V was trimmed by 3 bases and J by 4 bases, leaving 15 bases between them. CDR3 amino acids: CASSFLWVVGTEAFF. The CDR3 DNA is TGTGCCAGCAGCTTCCTTTGGGTTGTTGGCACTGAAGCTTTCTTT.

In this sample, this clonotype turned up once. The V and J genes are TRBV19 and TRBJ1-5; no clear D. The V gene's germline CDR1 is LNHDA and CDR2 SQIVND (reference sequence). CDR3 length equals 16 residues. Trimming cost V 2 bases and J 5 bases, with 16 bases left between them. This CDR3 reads CASSILGPTGDQPQHF. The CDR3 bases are TGTGCCAGTAGTATACTAGGCCCAACCGGGGATCAGCCCCAGCATTTT.

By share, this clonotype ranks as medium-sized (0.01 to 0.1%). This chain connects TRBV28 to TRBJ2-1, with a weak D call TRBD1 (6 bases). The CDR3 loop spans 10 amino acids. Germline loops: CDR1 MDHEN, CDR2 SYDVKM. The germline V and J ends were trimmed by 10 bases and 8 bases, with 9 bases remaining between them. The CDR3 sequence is CANRVDEQFF. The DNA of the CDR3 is TGTGCCAACAGGGTGGATGAGCAGTTCTTC.

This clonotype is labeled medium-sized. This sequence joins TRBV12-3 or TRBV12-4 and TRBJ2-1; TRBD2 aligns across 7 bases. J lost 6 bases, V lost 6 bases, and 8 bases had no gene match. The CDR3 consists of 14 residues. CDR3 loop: CASREAGSGNEQFF. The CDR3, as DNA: TGTGCCAGCAGAGAAGCGGGATCAGGCAATGAGCAGTTCTTC.

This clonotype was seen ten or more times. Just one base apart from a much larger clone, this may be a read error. The CDR3 protein is CASRPPLSAYEQFF. The CDR3 region has the DNA TGTGCCAGCAGACCACCCTTGAGTGCCTACGAGCAGTTCTTC. The rearrangement links TRBV6-1 to TRBJ2-1, with no clear D. The V end lost 6 bases, the J end lost 10 bases, and 19 bases lay between the germline ends. The CDR3 contains 14 residues. From germline, CDR1 is MNHNS and CDR2 SASEGT.

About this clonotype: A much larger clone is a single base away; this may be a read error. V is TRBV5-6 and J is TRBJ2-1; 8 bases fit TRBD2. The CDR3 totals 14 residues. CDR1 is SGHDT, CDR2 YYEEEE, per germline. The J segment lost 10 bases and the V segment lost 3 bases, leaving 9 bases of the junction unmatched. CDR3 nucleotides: TGTGCCAGCAGCTCTCGGGCGGGAGGCTACGAGCAGTTCTTC. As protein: CASSSRAGGYEQFF.

CDR3 sequence: CAISERGQGEGEAFF. The CDR3 nucleotides read TGTGCCATCAGTGAGAGGGGACAGGGGGAGGGTGAAGCTTTCTTT. The rearrangement uses TRBV10-3 and TRBJ1-1, with 11 nucleotides matching TRBD1. This CDR3 is built from 15 residues. The trim removed 2 bases at V and 7 bases at J, leaving 6 bases unmatched. CDR1 is ENHRY, CDR2 SYGVKD, per germline.

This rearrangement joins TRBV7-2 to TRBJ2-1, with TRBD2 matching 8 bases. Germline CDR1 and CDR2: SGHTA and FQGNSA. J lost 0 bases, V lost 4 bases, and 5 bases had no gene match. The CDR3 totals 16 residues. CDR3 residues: CASSSRRGGSYNEQFF. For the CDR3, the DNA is TGTGCCAGCAGCTCACGCCGGGGGGGCTCCTACAATGAGCAGTTCTTC. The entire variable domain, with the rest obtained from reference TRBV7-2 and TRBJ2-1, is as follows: GAGVSQSPSNKVTEKGKDVELRCDPISGHTALYWYRQSLGQGLEFLIYFQGNSAPDKSGLPSDRFSAERTGGSVSTLTIQRTQQEDSAVYLCASSSRRGGSYNEQFFGPGTRLTVL.

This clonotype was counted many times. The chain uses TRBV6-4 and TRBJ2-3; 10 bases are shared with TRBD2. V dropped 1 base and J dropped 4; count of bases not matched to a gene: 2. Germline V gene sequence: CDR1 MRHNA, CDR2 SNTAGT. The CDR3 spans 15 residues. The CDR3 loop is CASSDLAGGSDTQYF. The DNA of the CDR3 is TGTGCCAGCAGTGACTTAGCGGGAGGTTCAGATACGCAGTATTTT.

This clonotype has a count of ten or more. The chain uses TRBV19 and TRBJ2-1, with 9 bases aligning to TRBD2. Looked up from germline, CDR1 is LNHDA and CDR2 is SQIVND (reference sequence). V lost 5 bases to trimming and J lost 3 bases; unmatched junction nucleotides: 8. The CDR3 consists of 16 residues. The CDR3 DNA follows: TGTGCCAGTAGTCTGCGGGAGGGCCTTCGCTACAATGAGCAGTTCTTC. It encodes CASSLREGLRYNEQFF. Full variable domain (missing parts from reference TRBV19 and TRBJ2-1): DGGITQSPKYLFRKEGQNVTLSCEQNLNHDAMYWYRQDPGQGLRLIYYSQIVNDFQKGDIAEGYSVSREKKESFPLTVTSAQKNPTAFYLCASSLREGLRYNEQFFGPGTRLTVL.

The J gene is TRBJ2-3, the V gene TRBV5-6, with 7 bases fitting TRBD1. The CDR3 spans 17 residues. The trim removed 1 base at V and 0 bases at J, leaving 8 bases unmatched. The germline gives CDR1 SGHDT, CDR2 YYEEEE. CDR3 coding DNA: TGTGCCAGCAGCTTGTTCGGGGACAGTTCCAGCACAGATACGCAGTATTTT. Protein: CASSLFGDSSSTDTQYF.

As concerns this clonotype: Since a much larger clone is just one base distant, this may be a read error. The CDR3 sequence is CASSQGRGVNEQYF. In DNA, the CDR3 is TGCGCCAGCAGCCAGGGACGGGGGGTCAATGAGCAGTACTTC. The V call is TRBV5-1, the J call TRBJ2-7, with 7 bases lining up with TRBD2. Trimming took 4 bases from V and 7 from J; bases not matched to a gene: 11. The CDR3 totals 14 residues. In germline, CDR1 is SGHRS, CDR2 YFSETQ.

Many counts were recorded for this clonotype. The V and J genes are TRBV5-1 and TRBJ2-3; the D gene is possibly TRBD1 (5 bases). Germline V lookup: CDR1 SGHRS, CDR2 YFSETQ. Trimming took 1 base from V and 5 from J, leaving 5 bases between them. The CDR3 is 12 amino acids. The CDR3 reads CASSLQGDTQYF. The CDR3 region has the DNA TGCGCCAGCAGCTTGCAGGGAGATACGCAGTATTTT.

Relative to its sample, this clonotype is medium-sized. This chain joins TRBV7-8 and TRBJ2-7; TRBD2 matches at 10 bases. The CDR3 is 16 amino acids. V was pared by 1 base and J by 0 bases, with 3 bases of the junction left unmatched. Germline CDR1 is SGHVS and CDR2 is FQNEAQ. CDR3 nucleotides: TGTGCCAGCAGCTTAGGTTCTAGCGGGAGCTCCTACGAGCAGTACTTC. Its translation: CASSLGSSGSSYEQYF. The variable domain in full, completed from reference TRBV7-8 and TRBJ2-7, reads GAGVSQSPRYKVAKRGQDVALRCDPISGHVSLFWYQQALGQGPEFLTYFQNEAQLDKSGLPSDRFFAERPEGSVSTLKIQRTQQEDSAVYLCASSLGSSGSSYEQYFGPGTRLTVT.

The CDR3, as DNA: TGTGCCAGCAGTAAACAGGCCCCCGGGGAGCTGTTTTTT. It yields the protein CASSKQAPGELFF. This chain joins TRBV11-2 and TRBJ2-2; D perhaps matches TRBD1 (5 bases). This CDR3 is built from 13 residues. Germline CDR1 SGHAT, CDR2 FQNNGV. Trimming shortened V by 6 bases and J by 6 bases, and 11 bases separated the two germline ends.

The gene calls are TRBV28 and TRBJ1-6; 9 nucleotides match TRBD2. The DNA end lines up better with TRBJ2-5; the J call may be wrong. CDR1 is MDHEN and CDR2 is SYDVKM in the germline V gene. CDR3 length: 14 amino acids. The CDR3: CASQVAGGRETQYF. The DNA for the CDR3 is TGTGCCAGCCAAGTGGCGGGAGGGCGCGAGACCCAGTACTTC.

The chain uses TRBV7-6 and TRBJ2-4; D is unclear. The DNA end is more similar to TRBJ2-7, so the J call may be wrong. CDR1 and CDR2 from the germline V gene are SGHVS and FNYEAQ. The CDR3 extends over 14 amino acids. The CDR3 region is CASSRSIVSYEQYF. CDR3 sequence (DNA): TGTGCCAGCAGCCGTTCAATCGTTTCCTACGAGCAGTACTTC.

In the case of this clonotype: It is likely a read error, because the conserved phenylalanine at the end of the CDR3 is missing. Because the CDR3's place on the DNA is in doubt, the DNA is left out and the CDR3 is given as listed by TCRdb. The chain's CDR3 is CASTNLQGYGYTFGS. This chain uses TRBV7-6 with TRBJ2-1; TRBD1, the table's D call, was not compared with the DNA. The CDR3 region is 15 residues in length, termini included. CDR1 is SGHVS and CDR2 is FNYEAQ in the germline V gene.

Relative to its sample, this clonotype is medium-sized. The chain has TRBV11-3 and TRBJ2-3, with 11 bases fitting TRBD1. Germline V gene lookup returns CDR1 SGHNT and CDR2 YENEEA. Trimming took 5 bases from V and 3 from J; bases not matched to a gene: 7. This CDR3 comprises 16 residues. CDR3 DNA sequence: TGTGCCAGCAGCCCGCTGGGACAGGGGGGTACAGATACGCAGTATTTT. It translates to CASSPLGQGGTDTQYF.

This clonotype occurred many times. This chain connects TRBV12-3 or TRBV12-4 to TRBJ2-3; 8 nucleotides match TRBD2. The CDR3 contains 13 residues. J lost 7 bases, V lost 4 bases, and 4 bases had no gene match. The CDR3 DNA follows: TGTGCCAGCAGTTCGGGACTAGGAAATACGCAGTATTTT. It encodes CASSSGLGNTQYF.

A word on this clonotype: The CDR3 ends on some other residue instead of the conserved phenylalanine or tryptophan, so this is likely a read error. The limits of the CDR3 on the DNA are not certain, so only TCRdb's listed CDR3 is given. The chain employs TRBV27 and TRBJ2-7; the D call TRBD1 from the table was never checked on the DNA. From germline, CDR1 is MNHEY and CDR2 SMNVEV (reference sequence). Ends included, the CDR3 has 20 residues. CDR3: CASKALGTPMAPNYGYTFGS.

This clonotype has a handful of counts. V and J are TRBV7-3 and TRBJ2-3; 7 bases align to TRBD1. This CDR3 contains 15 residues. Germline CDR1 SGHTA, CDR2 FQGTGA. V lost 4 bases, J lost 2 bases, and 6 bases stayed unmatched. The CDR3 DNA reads TGTGCCAGCAGCTCGACAGGGATAAACACAGATACGCAGTATTTT. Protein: CASSSTGINTDTQYF.

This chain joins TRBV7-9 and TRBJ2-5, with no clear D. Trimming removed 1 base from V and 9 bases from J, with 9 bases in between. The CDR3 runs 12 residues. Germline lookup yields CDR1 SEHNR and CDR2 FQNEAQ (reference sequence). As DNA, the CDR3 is TGTGCCAGCAGCTTAGATACCGTCGCCCAGTACTTC. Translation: CASSLDTVAQYF.